The rows below give T cell receptor beta chains drawn from one sample of a study of neurological immune-mediated disorders. TCRdb reanalysed the 5' RACE reads using MiXCR and keeps one entry per CDR3 protein. In the table there are around 46,000 distinct CDR3 sequences, 3.5% to 5.5% of which are singletons. The material sequenced was PBMCs. The receptors were gathered from a woman in her fifties or sixties with multiple sclerosis. CDR3s include the opening cysteine and the closing phenylalanine or tryptophan. The D gene is left open where the match is weak. Not every row has a clone size; where given, it reads once, few, many or a size class.

abundance	j_gene	v_gene	d_gene	CDR3nt	CDR3aa
many	TRBJ2-7	TRBV20-1	TRBD2	TGCAGTGCTAGAGATCCTAGCGGGGTCGTTAGCGAGCAGTACTTC	CSARDPSGVVSEQYF
many	TRBJ2-2	TRBV20-1	TRBD1	TGCAGTGCTATCGGGACAGCCAACACCGGGGAGCTGTTTTTT	CSAIGTANTGELFF
many	TRBJ1-2	TRBV5-1	-	TGCGCCAGCAGCTTGGTACAGGGCGTCTATGGCTACACCTTC	CASSLVQGVYGYTF
many	TRBJ2-1	TRBV20-1	-	TGCAGTGCTAGAGATCCTGCAGGGCCAGACAATGAGCAGTTCTTC	CSARDPAGPDNEQFF
few	TRBJ2-2	TRBV30	-	TGTGCCTGGAGTCCCCTCGGATCCAACACCGGGGAGCTGTTTTTT	CAWSPLGSNTGELFF
many	TRBJ1-1	TRBV4-1	TRBD1	TGCGCCAGCAGCCAATCGGGATGGGACAGGGAGGGAAGCAACACTGAAGCTTTCTTT	CASSQSGWDREGSNTEAFF
many	TRBJ2-2	TRBV5-1	TRBD1	TGCGCCAGCAGCTTGGGGGGACAGTTCACCGGGGAGCTGTTTTTT	CASSLGGQFTGELFF
many	TRBJ2-2	TRBV4-1	TRBD2	TGCGCCAGCAGCCACCCCGGGGTAGCGGGGGACACCGGGGAGCTGTTTTTT	CASSHPGVAGDTGELFF
few	TRBJ2-1	TRBV12-3/TRBV12-4	-	TGTGCCAGCAGTTTAAGGCTGGAGGTTGCGAATGAGCAGTTCTTC	CASSLRLEVANEQFF
-	TRBJ2-3	TRBV5-1	-	TGCGCCAGCAGCTTGGCGTCAGGAGAGACAGATACGCAGTATTTT	CASSLASGETDTQYF
-	TRBJ2-5	TRBV4-1	TRBD2	TGCGCCAGCAGCCAAGATAGGGCGGGAGGAGAGACCCAGTACTTC	CASSQDRAGGETQYF
many	TRBJ2-5	TRBV7-2	-	TGTGCCAGCAGCTTAATTGCCAGGGTCGAGACCCAGTACTTC	CASSLIARVETQYF
many	TRBJ2-1	TRBV7-2	TRBD2	TGTGCCAGCAGCTTAAGGTTTAGCGGGAGAGGCAATGAGCAGTTCTTC	CASSLRFSGRGNEQFF
few	TRBJ1-2	TRBV7-8	-	TGTGCCAGCAGCCGCGTCTCCAAGGGGGTAGGCTATGGCTACACCTTC	CASSRVSKGVGYGYTF
many	TRBJ1-6	TRBV7-2	-	TGTGCCAGCAGCTCGACCCGACAGTCACCCCTCCACTTT	CASSSTRQSPLHF
many	TRBJ1-2	TRBV2	-	TGTGCCAGCAGAGGCACCGTGCAGAGTGGCTACACCTTC	CASRGTVQSGYTF
-	TRBJ1-5	TRBV2	-	TGTGCCAGCAGTGAAATAGGGACGTCTTATAGCAATCAGCCCCAGCATTTT	CASSEIGTSYSNQPQHF
few	TRBJ1-4	TRBV4-3	-	TGCGCCAGCAGCCCAGGTCATGGGTCGACTAATGAAAAACTGTTTTTT	CASSPGHGSTNEKLFF
many	TRBJ1-2	TRBV2	-	TGTGCCAGCAGTGAGGCCAGCCACTATGGCTACACCTTC	CASSEASHYGYTF
many	TRBJ1-5	TRBV6-2/TRBV6-3	-	TGTGCCAGCAGTTACTCGGGGCTGAGCAATCAGCCCCAGCATTTT	CASSYSGLSNQPQHF
many	TRBJ2-2	TRBV7-2	TRBD1	TGTGCCAGCAGCAAGGACAGGGGAAACACCGGGGAGCTGTTTTTT	CASSKDRGNTGELFF
many	TRBJ2-1	TRBV10-3	-	TGTGCCATCAGTGAGGCTAGCGCATACAATGAGCAGTTCTTC	CAISEASAYNEQFF
many	TRBJ2-7	TRBV5-1	-	TGCGCCAGCAGCTACCCGGGGGAGCAGTACTTC	CASSYPGEQYF
many	TRBJ2-1	TRBV7-8	-	TGTGCCAGCAGCCAGGGGGGACTAGAAGGGGAGCAGTTCTTC	CASSQGGLEGEQFF
few	TRBJ2-1	TRBV12-3/TRBV12-4	TRBD2	TGTGCCAGCAGTTCGGGAGGCTACAATGAGCAGTTCTTC	CASSSGGYNEQFF
-	TRBJ1-1	TRBV4-3	-	TGCGCCAGCAGCCCCATAGGGTCCGGCACTGAAGCTTTCTTT	CASSPIGSGTEAFF
many	TRBJ2-2	TRBV25-1	-	TGTGCCAGCAGTGAATGGGGGCCTAACACCGGGGAGCTGTTTTTT	CASSEWGPNTGELFF
few	TRBJ2-3	TRBV20-1	-	TGCAGTGCTAGAGCCCCGGGTACAGATACGCAGTATTTT	CSARAPGTDTQYF
many	TRBJ2-7	TRBV3-1	-	TGTGCCAGCAGCCCCCCGGGCAGGGTCCACGAGCAGTACTTC	CASSPPGRVHEQYF
many	TRBJ2-1	TRBV5-1	TRBD2	TGCGCCAGCAGCTTGGTACTAGCGGCGGGTGAGCAGTTCTTC	CASSLVLAAGEQFF
many	TRBJ2-7	TRBV5-4	TRBD1	TGTGCCAGCAGCTTGGTGGCAGGGGGTTCCTACGAGCAGTACTTC	CASSLVAGGSYEQYF
many	TRBJ1-1	TRBV7-9	TRBD1	TGTGCCAGCAGCCCTGGGACAGGGTCAACTGAAGCTTTCTTT	CASSPGTGSTEAFF
many	TRBJ2-1	TRBV7-8	TRBD2	TGTGCCAGCAGCTCTCAACTAGCGGGAGAACCCGGTGAGCAGTTCTTC	CASSSQLAGEPGEQFF
many	TRBJ2-1	TRBV3-1	TRBD2	TGTGCCAGCAGCCCCGGGACTAGCGGGGGTGGGTTCGAGCAGTTCTTC	CASSPGTSGGGFEQFF
many	TRBJ1-4	TRBV7-2	TRBD1	TGTGCCAGCACCTCGACAGGGGTTACCGAAAAACTGTTTTTT	CASTSTGVTEKLFF
many	TRBJ2-2	TRBV20-1	-	TGCAGTGCTAGCGGGATGACCGGGGAGCTGTTTTTT	CSASGMTGELFF
-	TRBJ1-4	TRBV5-6	-	TGTGCCAGCAGCCAGGACCGAGGTGGCGAAAAACTGTTTTTT	CASSQDRGGEKLFF
medium-sized	TRBJ1-1	TRBV27	-	TGTGCCAGCAGTTTACTCGACAGCGCTTCTGAAGCTTTCTTT	CASSLLDSASEAFF
many	TRBJ2-1	TRBV7-2	TRBD2	TGTGCCAGCAGCATCGGACTAGCGGGACCCAATGAGCAGTTCTTC	CASSIGLAGPNEQFF